Below, 5 T cell receptor beta chains from the same sample are listed, as sequenced in a study of T cells in Graves' hyperthyroidism and ophthalmopathy. Amplification of TCR beta CDR3 regions was performed using RNA transcripts as template. Using the HTBI primer set, a first-round RT-PCR was run on the TCR CDR3. TCRdb re-analysed the multiplex PCR reads in MiXCR, keeping a single row per CDR3 protein. The sample records around 600,000 distinct CDR3 sequences, 14% being singletons. The specimen was blood. Receptors originate from a woman in her late teens or twenties with Graves' ophthalmopathy.

This clonotype was detected ten times or more. The chain links TRBV30 to TRBJ1-1; no clear D. The CDR3 runs 14 residues. CDR1 is GTSNPN, CDR2 SVGIG, per germline (reference sequence). The ends were cut back, 4 bases at V and 2 bases at J, with 14 bases in the middle. The CDR3 DNA reads TGTGCCTGGACCAGAAAGGGCAGAAACACTGAAGCTTTCTTT. Encoded protein: CAWTRKGRNTEAFF.

This clonotype was seen ten or more times. The chain links TRBV7-8 to TRBJ2-1; TRBD2 might be the D (5 bases). CDR1 SGHVS and CDR2 FQNEAQ come from the germline V gene. This CDR3 spans 13 amino acids. V was pared by 5 bases and J by 10 bases, with 15 bases between. Here the CDR3 reads CASSQNNKREQFF. CDR3 bases: TGTGCCAGCAGCCAAAACAACAAGCGGGAGCAGTTCTTC.

The chain joins TRBV7-2 to TRBJ2-1, with 8 bases that match TRBD2. Germline CDR1 reads SGHTA; CDR2 reads FQGNSA. The trim removed 0 bases at V and 4 bases at J, leaving 14 bases unmatched. The CDR3 runs to 19 residues. The CDR3 here is CASSLALAAGDLTYNEQFF. CDR3 coding DNA: TGTGCCAGCAGCTTAGCGCTAGCAGCGGGAGATCTCACTTACAATGAGCAGTTCTTC.

A few counts support this clonotype. V gene TRBV5-1 combines with J gene TRBJ2-2, with 7 bases fitting TRBD2. CDR1 and CDR2 (germline): SGHRS, YFSETQ. This CDR3 is built from 17 residues. Trimming cost V 5 bases and J 5 bases; bases outside gene matches: 15. The DNA of the CDR3 is TGCGCCAGCAGTACCGAGCGCGGGAGTTTAGATACCGGGGAGCTGTTTTTT. This sequence encodes CASSTERGSLDTGELFF.

At least ten counts were recorded for this clonotype. The gene calls are TRBV12-3 or TRBV12-4 and TRBJ2-1; either TRBD1 or TRBD2 may supply D (7 bases each). The ends were cut back, 2 bases at V and 7 bases at J, with 12 bases in the middle. The CDR3 is 14 amino acids. CDR3 in DNA: TGTGCCAGCAGTTTAAGACAGGGAGGGAATGAGCAGTTCTTC. This encodes CASSLRQGGNEQFF.